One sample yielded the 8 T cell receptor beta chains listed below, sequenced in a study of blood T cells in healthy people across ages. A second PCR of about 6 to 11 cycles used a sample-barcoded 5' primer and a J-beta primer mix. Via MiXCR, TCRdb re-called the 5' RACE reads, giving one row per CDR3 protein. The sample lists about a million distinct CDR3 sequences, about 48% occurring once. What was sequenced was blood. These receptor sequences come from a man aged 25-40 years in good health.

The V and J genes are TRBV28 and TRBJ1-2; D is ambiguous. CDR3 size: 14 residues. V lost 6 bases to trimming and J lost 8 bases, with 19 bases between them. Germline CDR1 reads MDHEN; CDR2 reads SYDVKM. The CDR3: CASRLGDGRRGYTF. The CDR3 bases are TGTGCCAGCAGACTGGGCGACGGAAGAAGAGGCTACACCTTC.

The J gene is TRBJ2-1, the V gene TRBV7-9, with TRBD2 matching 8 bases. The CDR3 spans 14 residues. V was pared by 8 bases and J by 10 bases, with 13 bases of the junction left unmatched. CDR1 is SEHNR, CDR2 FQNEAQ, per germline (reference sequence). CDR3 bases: TGTGCCAGCGGACCGGGACTAGATGGTTGGGAGCAGTTCTTC. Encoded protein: CASGPGLDGWEQFF.

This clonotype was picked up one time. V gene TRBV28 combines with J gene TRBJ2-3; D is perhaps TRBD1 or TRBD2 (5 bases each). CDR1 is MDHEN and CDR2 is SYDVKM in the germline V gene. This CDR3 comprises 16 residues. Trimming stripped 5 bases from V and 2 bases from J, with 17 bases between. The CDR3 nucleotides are TGTGCCAGCAGTCCCACGGGGACCCCAGACACAGATACGCAGTATTTT. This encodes CASSPTGTPDTDTQYF. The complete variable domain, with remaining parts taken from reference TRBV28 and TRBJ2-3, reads DVKVTQSSRYLVKRTGEKVFLECVQDMDHENMFWYRQDPGLGLRLIYFSYDVKMKEKGDIPEGYSVSREKKERFSLILESASTNQTSMYLCASSPTGTPDTDTQYFGPGTRLTVL.

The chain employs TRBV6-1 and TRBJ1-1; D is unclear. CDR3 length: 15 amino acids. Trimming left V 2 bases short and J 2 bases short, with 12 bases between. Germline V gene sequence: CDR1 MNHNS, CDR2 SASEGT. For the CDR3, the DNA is TGTGCCAGCAGTGAAACTAGGACTACAAACACTGAAGCTTTCTTT. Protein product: CASSETRTTNTEAFF.

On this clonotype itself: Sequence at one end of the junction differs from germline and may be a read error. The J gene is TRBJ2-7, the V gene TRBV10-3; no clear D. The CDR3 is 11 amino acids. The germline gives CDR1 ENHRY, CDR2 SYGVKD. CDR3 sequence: CATGGSCEQYF. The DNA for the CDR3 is TGTGCCACCGGTGGGTCCTGCGAGCAGTACTTC.

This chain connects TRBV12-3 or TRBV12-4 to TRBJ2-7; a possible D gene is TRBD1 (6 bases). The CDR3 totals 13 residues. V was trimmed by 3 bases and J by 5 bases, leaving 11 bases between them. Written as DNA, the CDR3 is TGTGCCAGCAGTTTTGGGGGCCCAGACGAGCAGTACTTC. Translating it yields CASSFGGPDEQYF.

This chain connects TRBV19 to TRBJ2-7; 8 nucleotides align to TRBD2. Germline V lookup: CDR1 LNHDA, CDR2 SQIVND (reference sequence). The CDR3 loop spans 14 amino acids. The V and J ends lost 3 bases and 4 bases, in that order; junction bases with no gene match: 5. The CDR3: CASSMGTSGYEQYF. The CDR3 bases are TGTGCCAGTAGTATGGGTACTAGCGGTTACGAGCAGTACTTC.

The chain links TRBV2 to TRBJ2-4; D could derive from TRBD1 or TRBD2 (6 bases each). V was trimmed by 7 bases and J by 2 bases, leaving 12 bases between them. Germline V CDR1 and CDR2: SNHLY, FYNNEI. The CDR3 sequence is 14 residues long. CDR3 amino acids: CASILGGSKNIQYF. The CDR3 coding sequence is TGTGCCAGCATCCTAGGGGGGTCCAAAAACATTCAGTACTTC.